This T cell receptor beta chain was identified in a study of monozygotic twins with inflammatory bowel disease. cDNA was produced in eight separate reactions per sample. TCRdb re-called the 5' RACE reads and catalogs CDR3 proteins one per entry, DNA excluded. The listing contains around 190,000 distinct CDR3 sequences. The CDR3 extends over 14 amino acids. CDR1 and CDR2 from the germline V gene are SGHRS and YFSETQ. The chain employs TRBV5-1 and TRBJ2-2; with no DNA, the TCRdb D assignment of TRBD1 cannot be verified. Sequenced material: blood. This clonotype was sampled from a human donor with ulcerative colitis or Crohn's disease, or a healthy co-twin of an affected twin (not recorded which). This CDR3 reads CASRSTGGTGELFF. The full variable domain, its missing parts supplied by reference TRBV5-1 and TRBJ2-2, is KAGVTQTPRYLIKTRGQQVTLSCSPISGHRSVSWYQQTPGQGLQFLFEYFSETQRNKGNFPGRFSGRQFSNSRSEMNVSTLELGDSALYLCASRSTGGTGELFFGEGSRLTVL.